The 26 T cell receptor beta chains given below trace back to one sample, sequenced in a study of T cell responses to AZD1222 COVID-19 vaccine. The table came from immunoSEQ multiplex PCR; TCRdb's copy has only in-frame clones and leaves some out. Found here are approximately 80,000 clones, 70% to 90% of them singletons; the top ten hold about 12%. Sequencing used peripheral blood, obtained 28 days after the second AZD1222 dose. The receptors were sampled from an adult who received the AZD1222 COVID-19 vaccine.

The chain links TRBV7-2 to TRBJ1-6; D not certain. The V and J ends lost 5 bases and 6 bases respectively, with 14 bases between them. This CDR3 is built from 15 residues. CDR1 is SGHTA, CDR2 FQGNSA, per germline. The CDR3 DNA follows: TGTGCCAGCAGCAAAGAGGCAATCGGTAATTCACCCCTCCACTTT. It codes for CASSKEAIGNSPLHF.

This clone appeared once. The rearrangement uses TRBV2 and TRBJ1-5; 9 bases map to TRBD1. CDR1 is SNHLY, CDR2 FYNNEI, per germline. V shed 4 bases and J 2 bases; nucleotides not matched to a gene: 0. The CDR3 runs 14 residues. The CDR3 nucleotides are TGTGCCAGCAGTGGACAGGGGGGCAATCAGCCCCAGCATTTT. This encodes CASSGQGGNQPQHF. Combining the CDR3 with reference TRBV2 and TRBJ1-5 gives the whole variable domain EPEVTQTPSHQVTQMGQEVILRCVPISNHLYFYWYRQILGQKVEFLVSFYNNEISEKSEIFDDQFSVERPDGSNFTLKIRSTKLEDSAMYFCASSGQGGNQPQHFGDGTRLSIL.

The chain has TRBV19 and TRBJ1-3; D gene unclear. Germline assignment: CDR1 LNHDA and CDR2 SQIVND (reference sequence). The CDR3 loop spans 16 amino acids. Trimming removed 3 bases at V and 4 bases at J, with 16 bases between. The chain's CDR3 is CASSIADRVAGNTIYF. In DNA, the CDR3 is TGTGCCAGTAGTATCGCGGACCGAGTCGCAGGAAACACCATATATTTT.

The rearrangement uses TRBV6-5 and TRBJ1-2; 9 nucleotides agree with TRBD1. CDR1 is MNHEY, CDR2 SVGAGI, per germline. V shed 4 bases, J shed 5 bases, and the junction held 11 bases outside the gene matches. This CDR3 spans 16 amino acids. In DNA, the CDR3 is TGTGCCAGCAGTTTCGTAAGAACAGGGGGCGGGTATGGCTACACCTTC. Translating gives CASSFVRTGGGYGYTF.

The chain is built from TRBV6-5 and TRBJ1-6, with 10 bases that match TRBD1. Losses at the gene ends were 6 bases for V and 7 bases for J; bases not matched to a gene: 6. The CDR3 has 15 amino acids. Germline V lookup: CDR1 MNHEY, CDR2 SVGAGI. The CDR3 here is CASRGQGFGNSPLHF. The CDR3 DNA reads as TGTGCCAGCAGGGGACAGGGGTTTGGAAATTCACCCCTCCACTTT.

The rearrangement uses TRBV7-8 and TRBJ1-6; D not certain. The germline CDR1 and CDR2 sequences are SGHVS and FQNEAQ. This CDR3 region has 14 residues. Deletions cut 5 bases from V and 9 bases from J, with 14 bases between. The CDR3 loop is CASSPADTFSPLHF. The CDR3 DNA reads TGTGCCAGCAGCCCGGCCGATACCTTTTCACCCCTCCACTTT.

The chain combines TRBV12-5 with TRBJ2-1; a weak D match, TRBD2 (6 bases). The CDR3 covers 13 residues. The germline CDR1 and CDR2 sequences are LGHNT and FRNRAP. V was clipped by 1 base and J by 8 bases, with 9 bases between them. CDR3 loop: CASGLAGGDEQFF. CDR3 sequence (DNA): TGTGCTAGTGGTTTGGCTGGCGGGGATGAGCAGTTCTTC.

This sequence joins TRBV2 and TRBJ2-1; TRBD1 aligns across 7 bases. V shed 5 bases and J 1 base; nucleotides not matched to a gene: 5. The germline V gene has CDR1 SNHLY and CDR2 FYNNEI. There are 15 residues in the CDR3. Written as DNA, the CDR3 is TGTGCCAGCAGTCCTACAGGGGTTTCCTACAATGAGCAGTTCTTC. Translating it yields CASSPTGVSYNEQFF.

V and J are TRBV12-3 or TRBV12-4 and TRBJ1-2, with TRBD1 identical over 7 bases. The CDR3 is 12 residues long. V lost 2 bases to trimming and J lost 7 bases; unmatched junction nucleotides: 1. The CDR3 DNA sequence: TGTGCCAGCAGTTTAAACAGGGGTGGCTACACCTTC. This codes for CASSLNRGGYTF.

V is TRBV18 and J is TRBJ1-5; TRBD1 aligns across 9 bases. From germline, CDR1 is KGHSH and CDR2 LQKENI. V gave up 8 bases and J gave up 7 bases; unmatched junction bases: 9. CDR3 size: 14 residues. CDR3 amino acids: CASTRDRAGQPQHF. The CDR3 DNA reads as TGTGCCAGCACCCGGGACAGGGCGGGACAGCCCCAGCATTTT.

The chain uses TRBV10-3 and TRBJ2-5; D may be TRBD1 (6 bases). Germline-derived CDR1 and CDR2 are ENHRY and SYGVKD. Trimming cost V 5 bases and J 1 base, with 11 bases left between them. The CDR3 consists of 14 residues. CDR3 coding DNA: TGTGCCATCAGTCTTGGACAGATCCAAGAGACCCAGTACTTC. The encoded protein is CAISLGQIQETQYF.

The chain employs TRBV7-2 and TRBJ2-5; D gene ambiguous. V lost 0 bases, J lost 2 bases, and 7 bases lay in between. The CDR3 has 14 residues. CDR1 and CDR2 (germline): SGHTA, FQGNSA. This CDR3 reads CASSLAPTQETQYF. CDR3 nucleotides: TGTGCCAGCAGCTTAGCGCCGACACAAGAGACCCAGTACTTC.

The rearrangement uses TRBV10-2 and TRBJ2-7; 7 bases fit TRBD1. This CDR3 has 15 amino acids. CDR1 WSHSY and CDR2 SAAADI come from the germline V gene. V lost 6 bases and J lost 5; bases outside the gene matches: 13. The CDR3 is CASRDFTGVYDEQYF. The CDR3 coding sequence is TGCGCCAGCAGAGACTTTACAGGGGTCTACGACGAGCAGTACTTC.

This clone was counted between two and nine times. The rearrangement joins TRBV6-5 to TRBJ1-2; TRBD1 is a possible D gene (6 bases). This CDR3 is 15 amino acids long. Germline values: CDR1 MNHEY, CDR2 SVGAGI. Trimming stripped 7 bases from V and 0 bases from J, with 15 bases between. CDR3 in amino acids: CASTPDSAANYGYTF. The CDR3 bases are TGTGCCAGCACCCCGGACAGCGCAGCTAACTATGGCTACACCTTC.

The gene calls are TRBV12-3 or TRBV12-4 and TRBJ2-1, with D possibly TRBD2 on 5 matching bases. This CDR3 has 13 residues. V gave up 6 bases and J gave up 6 bases, with 12 bases separating them. The CDR3 sequence: CASSGIAGNEQFF. In DNA form, the CDR3 reads TGTGCCAGCAGCGGGATAGCAGGCAATGAGCAGTTCTTC.

The chain is built from TRBV19 and TRBJ1-5; D is undetermined. The CDR3 length is 13 residues. The ends were cut back, 4 bases at V and 2 bases at J, with 6 bases in the middle. The germline CDR1 and CDR2 sequences are LNHDA and SQIVND (reference sequence). The DNA for the CDR3 is TGTGCCAGTAGTACCATCCGCAATCAGCCCCAGCATTTT. It yields the protein CASSTIRNQPQHF. Combining the CDR3 with reference TRBV19 and TRBJ1-5 gives the whole variable domain DGGITQSPKYLFRKEGQNVTLSCEQNLNHDAMYWYRQDPGQGLRLIYYSQIVNDFQKGDIAEGYSVSREKKESFPLTVTSAQKNPTAFYLCASSTIRNQPQHFGDGTRLSIL.

The V gene is TRBV24-1, the J gene TRBJ2-3; tentatively, D is TRBD2 (5 bases). This CDR3 is built from 14 residues. V was cut by 10 bases and J by 0 bases, with 13 bases left in between. Per the germline V gene, CDR1 is KGHDR and CDR2 is SFDVKD. The chain's CDR3 is CATRGDTSTDTQYF. CDR3 sequence (DNA): TGTGCCACTCGGGGAGACACTAGCACAGATACGCAGTATTTT.

The chain is built from TRBV11-3 and TRBJ2-7; a possible D gene is TRBD2 (5 bases). Trimming took 5 bases from V and 7 from J, leaving 15 bases between them. CDR3 length equals 13 residues. Looked up from germline, CDR1 is SGHNT and CDR2 is YENEEA. The CDR3, as DNA: TGTGCCAGCAGCCCGTACCCCACTAGGGAGCAGTACTTC. It yields the protein CASSPYPTREQYF.

The chain joins TRBV19 to TRBJ2-7; D remains ambiguous. The length of the CDR3 is 14 residues. Trimming removed 4 bases at V and 2 bases at J, with 12 bases between. CDR1 and CDR2 (germline): LNHDA, SQIVND (reference sequence). The CDR3 sequence: CASSTPQPPYEQYF. CDR3 coding DNA: TGTGCCAGTAGTACCCCCCAACCTCCCTACGAGCAGTACTTC.

This chain links TRBV11-3 with TRBJ2-5, with D perhaps matching TRBD2 (7 bases). V was cut by 2 bases and J by 4 bases, with 11 bases left in between. CDR1 is SGHNT, CDR2 YENEEA, per germline. The CDR3 contains 14 residues. CDR3 bases: TGTGCCAGCAGCTTAAGGGGGGGCCGAGAGACCCAGTACTTC. Its protein is CASSLRGGRETQYF. Based on the CDR3 plus reference TRBV11-3 and TRBJ2-5, the full variable domain is EAGVVQSPRYKIIEKKQPVAFWCNPISGHNTLYWYLQNLGQGPELLIRYENEEAVDDSQLPKDRFSAERLKGVDSTLKIQPAELGDSAVYLCASSLRGGRETQYFGPGTRLLVL.

The rearrangement uses TRBV6-5 and TRBJ1-2; D is unresolved. Germline V lookup: CDR1 MNHEY, CDR2 SVGAGI. CDR3 length: 15 amino acids. The ends were cut back, 6 bases at V and 2 bases at J, with 16 bases in the middle. CDR3 in DNA: TGTGCCAGCAGCGCGGCTTGGGGAGGCAACTATGGCTACACCTTC. Amino acid sequence: CASSAAWGGNYGYTF.

The J gene is TRBJ1-6, the V gene TRBV27; no reliable D call. Germline loops: CDR1 MNHEY, CDR2 SMNVEV (reference sequence). The length of the CDR3 is 17 residues. The ends were cut back, 3 bases at V and 9 bases at J, with 21 bases in the middle. The CDR3 loop is CASSLSAGIMRGSPLHF. As DNA, the CDR3 is TGTGCCAGCAGTTTGTCGGCGGGGATCATGCGGGGTTCACCCCTCCACTTT.

This chain connects TRBV11-3 to TRBJ2-3; D is unresolved. The CDR3 consists of 14 residues. V was cut by 3 bases and J by 0 bases, with 7 bases left in between. Looked up from germline, CDR1 is SGHNT and CDR2 is YENEEA. CDR3 bases: TGTGCCAGCAGCTTTGCCCGGAGCACAGATACGCAGTATTTT. Residues: CASSFARSTDTQYF.

V and J are TRBV24-1 and TRBJ2-3, with 10 bases aligning to TRBD2. Unmatched junction bases numbered 2, after V lost 1 base and J lost 2 bases. CDR1 and CDR2 (germline): KGHDR, SFDVKD. This CDR3 spans 16 amino acids. The CDR3 DNA reads as TGTGCCACCAGTGATTTCACTAGCGGGACCACAGATACGCAGTATTTT. Translation: CATSDFTSGTTDTQYF.

The chain recombines TRBV6-6 with TRBJ2-7, with 12 bases aligning to TRBD2. Germline V lookup: CDR1 MNHNY, CDR2 SVGAGI (reference sequence). V was clipped by 10 bases and J by 5 bases; unmatched bases: 9. The CDR3 sequence is 14 residues long. CDR3 in amino acids: CATWGLAGGNEQYF. The CDR3 DNA reads TGTGCCACCTGGGGACTAGCGGGCGGCAACGAGCAGTACTTC.

The chain recombines TRBV7-2 with TRBJ2-2, with D uncertain. The germline V and J ends were trimmed by 5 bases and 5 bases, with 3 bases remaining between them. Germline assignment: CDR1 SGHTA and CDR2 FQGNSA. This CDR3 is built from 11 residues. The CDR3 nucleotides read TGTGCCAGCAGCCCGACCGGGGAGCTGTTTTTT. Residues: CASSPTGELFF.